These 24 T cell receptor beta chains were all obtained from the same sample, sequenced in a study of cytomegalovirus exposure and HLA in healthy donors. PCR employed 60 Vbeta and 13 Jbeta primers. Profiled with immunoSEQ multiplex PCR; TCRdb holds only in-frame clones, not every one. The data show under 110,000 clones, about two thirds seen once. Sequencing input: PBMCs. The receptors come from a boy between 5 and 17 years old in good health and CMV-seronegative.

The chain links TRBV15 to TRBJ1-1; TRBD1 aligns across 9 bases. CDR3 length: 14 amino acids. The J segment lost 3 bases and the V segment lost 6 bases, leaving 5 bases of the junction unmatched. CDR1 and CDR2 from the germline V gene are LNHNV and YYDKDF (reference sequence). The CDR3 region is CATSTGGEDTEAFF. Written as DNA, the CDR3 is TGTGCCACCAGTACAGGGGGCGAGGACACTGAAGCTTTCTTT. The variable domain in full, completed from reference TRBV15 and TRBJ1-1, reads DAMVIQNPRYQVTQFGKPVTLSCSQTLNHNVMYWYQQKSSQAPKLLFHYYDKDFNNEADTPDNFQSRRPNTSFCFLDIRSPGLGDTAMYLCATSTGGEDTEAFFGQGTRLTVV.

The CDR3 sequence is CASSRQGVHEQYF. In nucleotides, the CDR3 is TGTGCCAGCAGTCGGCAGGGCGTCCACGAGCAGTACTTC. V is TRBV2 and J is TRBJ2-7; a weak D match, TRBD1 (5 bases). Per germline, CDR1 SNHLY and CDR2 FYNNEI. There are 13 residues in the CDR3. Trimming removed 5 bases from V and 5 bases from J, with 13 bases in between. The full variable domain, completed using reference TRBV2 and TRBJ2-7, is EPEVTQTPSHQVTQMGQEVILRCVPISNHLYFYWYRQILGQKVEFLVSFYNNEISEKSEIFDDQFSVERPDGSNFTLKIRSTKLEDSAMYFCASSRQGVHEQYFGPGTRLTVT.

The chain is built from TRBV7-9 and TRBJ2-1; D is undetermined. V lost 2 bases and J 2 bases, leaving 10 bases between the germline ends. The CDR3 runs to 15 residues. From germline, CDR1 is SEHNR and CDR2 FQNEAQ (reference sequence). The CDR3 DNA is TGTGCCAGCAGCTTATACCTAGACCCCTACAATGAGCAGTTCTTC. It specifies CASSLYLDPYNEQFF.

The CDR3 sequence is CASSPGHPNTEAFF. The CDR3 DNA reads as TGTGCCAGCAGTCCCGGACACCCAAACACTGAAGCTTTCTTT. This chain links TRBV6-5 with TRBJ1-1; a weak D match, TRBD1 (5 bases). Germline V gene sequence: CDR1 MNHEY, CDR2 SVGAGI. With 5 bases removed from V and 2 bases from J, the gap between germline ends came to 12 bases. The CDR3 totals 14 residues.

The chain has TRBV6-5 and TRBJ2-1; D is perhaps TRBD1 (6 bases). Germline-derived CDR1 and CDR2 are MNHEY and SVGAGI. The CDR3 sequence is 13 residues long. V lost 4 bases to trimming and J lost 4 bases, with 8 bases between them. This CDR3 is CASSFGQYNEQFF. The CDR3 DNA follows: TGTGCCAGCAGTTTCGGACAGTACAATGAGCAGTTCTTC.

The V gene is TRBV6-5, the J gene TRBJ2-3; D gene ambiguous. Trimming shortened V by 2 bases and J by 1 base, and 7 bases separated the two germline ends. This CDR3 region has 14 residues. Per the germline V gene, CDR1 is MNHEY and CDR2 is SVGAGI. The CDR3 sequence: CASSYLTGTDTQYF. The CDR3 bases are TGTGCCAGCAGTTACCTTACAGGCACAGATACGCAGTATTTT.

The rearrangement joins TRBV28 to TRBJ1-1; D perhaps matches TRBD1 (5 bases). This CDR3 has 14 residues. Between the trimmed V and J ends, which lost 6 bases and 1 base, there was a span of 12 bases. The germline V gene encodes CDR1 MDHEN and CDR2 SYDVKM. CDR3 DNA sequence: TGTGCCAGCAGCCGCAGCAGGGAGAACACTGAAGCTTTCTTT. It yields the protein CASSRSRENTEAFF.

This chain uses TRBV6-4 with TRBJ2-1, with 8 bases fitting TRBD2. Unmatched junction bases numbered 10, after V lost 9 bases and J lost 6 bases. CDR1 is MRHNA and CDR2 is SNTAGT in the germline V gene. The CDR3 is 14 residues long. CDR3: CASKVERESNEQFF. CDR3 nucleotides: TGTGCCAGTAAGGTGGAGCGGGAGTCCAATGAGCAGTTCTTC.

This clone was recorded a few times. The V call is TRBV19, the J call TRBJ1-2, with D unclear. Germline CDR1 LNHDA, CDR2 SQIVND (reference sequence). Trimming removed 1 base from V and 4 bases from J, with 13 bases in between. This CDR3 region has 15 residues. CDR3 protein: CASSIGGGARYGYTF. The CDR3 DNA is TGTGCCAGTAGTATAGGTGGAGGAGCCCGCTATGGCTACACCTTC.

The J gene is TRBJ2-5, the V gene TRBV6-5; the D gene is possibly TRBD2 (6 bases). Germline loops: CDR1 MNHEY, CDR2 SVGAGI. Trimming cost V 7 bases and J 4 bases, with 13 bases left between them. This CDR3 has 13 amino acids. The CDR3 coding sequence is TGTGCCAGCAAGCGGCGGGATGTAGAGACCCAGTACTTC. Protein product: CASKRRDVETQYF.

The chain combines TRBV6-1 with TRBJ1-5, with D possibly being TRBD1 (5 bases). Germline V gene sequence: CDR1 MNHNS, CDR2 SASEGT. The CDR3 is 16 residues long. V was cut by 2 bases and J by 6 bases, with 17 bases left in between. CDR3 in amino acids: CASSEQRQGRGQPQHF. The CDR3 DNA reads TGTGCCAGCAGTGAACAAAGGCAGGGTCGAGGTCAGCCCCAGCATTTT.

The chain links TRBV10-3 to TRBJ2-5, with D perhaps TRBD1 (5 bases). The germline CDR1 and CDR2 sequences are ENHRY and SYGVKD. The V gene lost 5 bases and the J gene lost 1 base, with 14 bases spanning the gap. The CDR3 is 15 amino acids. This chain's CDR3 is CAISRITGIQETQYF. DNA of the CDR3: TGTGCCATCAGTCGGATTACAGGAATCCAAGAGACCCAGTACTTC.

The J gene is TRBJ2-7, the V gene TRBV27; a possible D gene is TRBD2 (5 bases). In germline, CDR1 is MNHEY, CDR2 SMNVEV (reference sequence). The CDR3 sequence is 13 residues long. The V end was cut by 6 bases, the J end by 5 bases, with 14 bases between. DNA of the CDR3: TGTGCCAGCAGAGCCCGACCTAGCCACGAGCAGTACTTC. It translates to CASRARPSHEQYF.

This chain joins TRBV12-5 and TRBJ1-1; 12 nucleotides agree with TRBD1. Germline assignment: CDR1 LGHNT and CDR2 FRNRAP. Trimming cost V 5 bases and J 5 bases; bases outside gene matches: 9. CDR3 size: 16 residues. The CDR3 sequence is CASGPGTGGALTEAFF. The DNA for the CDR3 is TGTGCTAGTGGTCCGGGGACAGGGGGCGCGTTGACTGAAGCTTTCTTT.

The CDR3 sequence: CASSSILLNYGYTF. The CDR3, as DNA: TGTGCCAGCAGCTCGATACTGTTAAACTATGGCTACACCTTC. The gene calls are TRBV7-9 and TRBJ1-2; D is uncertain. V lost 4 bases and J 2 bases, leaving 11 bases between the germline ends. Germline CDR1 SEHNR, CDR2 FQNEAQ (reference sequence). There are 14 residues in the CDR3.

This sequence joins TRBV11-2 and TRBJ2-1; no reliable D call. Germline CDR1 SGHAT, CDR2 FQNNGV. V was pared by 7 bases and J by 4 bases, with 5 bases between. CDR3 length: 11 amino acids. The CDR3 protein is CASTSYNEQFF. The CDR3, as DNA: TGTGCCAGCACCTCTTACAATGAGCAGTTCTTC.

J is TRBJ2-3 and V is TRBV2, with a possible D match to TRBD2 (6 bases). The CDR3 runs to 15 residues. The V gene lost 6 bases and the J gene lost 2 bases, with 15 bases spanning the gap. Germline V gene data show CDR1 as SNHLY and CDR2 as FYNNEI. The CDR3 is CASSVGGLTTDTQYF. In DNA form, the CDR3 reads TGTGCCAGCAGCGTGGGGGGACTTACCACAGATACGCAGTATTTT.

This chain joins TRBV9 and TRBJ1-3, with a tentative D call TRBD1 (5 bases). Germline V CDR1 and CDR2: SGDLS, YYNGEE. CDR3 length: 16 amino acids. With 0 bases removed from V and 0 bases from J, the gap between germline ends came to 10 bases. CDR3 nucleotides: TGTGCCAGCAGCGTAGGAGGACACTTCTCTGGAAACACCATATATTTT. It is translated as CASSVGGHFSGNTIYF. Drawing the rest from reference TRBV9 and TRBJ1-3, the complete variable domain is DSGVTQTPKHLITATGQRVTLRCSPRSGDLSVYWYQQSLDQGLQFLIQYYNGEERAKGNILERFSAQQFPDLHSELNLSSLELGDSALYFCASSVGGHFSGNTIYFGEGSWLTVV.

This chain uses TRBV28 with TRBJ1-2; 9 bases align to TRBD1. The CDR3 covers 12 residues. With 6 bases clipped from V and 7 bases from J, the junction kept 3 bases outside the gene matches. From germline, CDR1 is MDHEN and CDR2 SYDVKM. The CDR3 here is CASSGTGTGYTF. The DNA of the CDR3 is TGTGCCAGCAGCGGGACAGGGACTGGCTACACCTTC.

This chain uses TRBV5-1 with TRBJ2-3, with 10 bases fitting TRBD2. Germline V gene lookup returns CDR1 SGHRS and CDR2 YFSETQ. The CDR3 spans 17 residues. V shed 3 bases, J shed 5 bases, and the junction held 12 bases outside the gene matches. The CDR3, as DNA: TGCGCCAGCAGCTGGACCGCGGGAGCGGGGGGGCAAGATACGCAGTATTTT. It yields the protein CASSWTAGAGGQDTQYF.

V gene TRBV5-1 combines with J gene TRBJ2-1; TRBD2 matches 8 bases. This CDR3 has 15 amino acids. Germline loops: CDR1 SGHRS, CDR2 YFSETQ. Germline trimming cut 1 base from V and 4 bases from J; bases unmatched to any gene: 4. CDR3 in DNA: TGCGCCAGCAGCTTGAATAGCGGGAAGTACAATGAGCAGTTCTTC. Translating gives CASSLNSGKYNEQFF. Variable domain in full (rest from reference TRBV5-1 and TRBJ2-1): KAGVTQTPRYLIKTRGQQVTLSCSPISGHRSVSWYQQTPGQGLQFLFEYFSETQRNKGNFPGRFSGRQFSNSRSEMNVSTLELGDSALYLCASSLNSGKYNEQFFGPGTRLTVL.

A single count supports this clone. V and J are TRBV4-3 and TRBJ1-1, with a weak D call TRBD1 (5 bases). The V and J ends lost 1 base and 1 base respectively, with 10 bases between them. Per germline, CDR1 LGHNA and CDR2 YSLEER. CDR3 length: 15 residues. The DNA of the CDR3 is TGCGCCAGCAGCCAAGTGTGGGGCGCGAACACTGAAGCTTTCTTT. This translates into CASSQVWGANTEAFF.

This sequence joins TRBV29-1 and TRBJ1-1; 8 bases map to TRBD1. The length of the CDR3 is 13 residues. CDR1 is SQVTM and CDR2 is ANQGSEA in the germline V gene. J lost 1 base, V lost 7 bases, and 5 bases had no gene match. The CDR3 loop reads CSATGTGNTEAFF. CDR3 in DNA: TGCAGCGCTACCGGGACAGGGAACACTGAAGCTTTCTTT.

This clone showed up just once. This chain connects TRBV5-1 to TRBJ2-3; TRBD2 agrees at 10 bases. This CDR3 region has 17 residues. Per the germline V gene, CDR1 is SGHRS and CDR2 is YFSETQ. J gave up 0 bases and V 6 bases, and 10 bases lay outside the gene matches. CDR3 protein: CASKVSGGTASTDTQYF. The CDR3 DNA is TGCGCCAGCAAAGTTAGCGGGGGGACCGCTAGCACAGATACGCAGTATTTT.